This TCR beta chain derives from a study of T-cell reconstitution after alpha-beta-depleted transplantation in children. Overall study results and limits: A year had passed since transplant, and T-cell counts and diversity by then came mostly from newly produced T cells. Alpha-beta T cells present about two months after transplant were reported to originate from several hundred expanded graft clones.

This clonotype has a handful of counts. As yet, its antigen is unknown. Germline values: CDR1 MNHEY, CDR2 SMNVEV (reference sequence). There are 18 residues in the CDR3. V shed 5 bases, J shed 0 bases, and the junction held 13 bases outside the gene matches. Unique molecular identifiers were incorporated into the prepared TCRbeta library. TCRdb called the PCR reads again in MiXCR, with one record for every CDR3 protein. This table holds about 870,000 distinct CDR3 sequences, about 16% found once. This rearrangement joins TRBV27 to TRBJ1-1, with 9 bases fitting TRBD1. This receptor was taken from a male patient between 10 and 17 years old who had a stem cell transplant for acute lymphoblastic leukemia, so the T cells may come from the graft donor. The sequenced sample was PBMCs, mostly from graft donor cells, obtained 360 days after TCRalphabeta/CD19-depleted stem cell transplant. The chain's CDR3 is CASSPHWDRDLMNTEAFF. CDR3 DNA sequence: TGTGCCAGCAGTCCCCATTGGGACAGGGACTTAATGAACACTGAAGCTTTCTTT.